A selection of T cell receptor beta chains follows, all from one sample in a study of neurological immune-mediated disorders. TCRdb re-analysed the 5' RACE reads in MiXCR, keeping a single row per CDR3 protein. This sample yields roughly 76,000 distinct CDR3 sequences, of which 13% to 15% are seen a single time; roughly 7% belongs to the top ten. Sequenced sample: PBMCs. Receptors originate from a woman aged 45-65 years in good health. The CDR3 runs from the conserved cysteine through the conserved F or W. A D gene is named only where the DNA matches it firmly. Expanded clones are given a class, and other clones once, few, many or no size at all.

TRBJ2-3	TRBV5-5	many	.	TGTGCCAGCAGCTCGATTCCCGAGACGCAGTATTTT	CASSSIPETQYF
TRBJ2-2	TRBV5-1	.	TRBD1	TGCGCCAGCAGCACCCGGACAGGGGGCGGCGGGGAGCTGTTTTTT	CASSTRTGGGGELFF
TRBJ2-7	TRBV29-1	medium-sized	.	TGCAGCTTAACCGGGACACCCTACGAGCAGTACTTC	CSLTGTPYEQYF
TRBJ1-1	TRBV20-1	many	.	TGCAGTGCGACGCCGGGACACTCGAACACTGAAGCTTTCTTT	CSATPGHSNTEAFF
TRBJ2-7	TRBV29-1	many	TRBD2	TGCAGCGTTTGGGAGGGCAGCTCCTACGAGCAGTACTTC	CSVWEGSSYEQYF
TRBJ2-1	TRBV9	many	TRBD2	TGTGCCAGCAGAACTAGCGGGGGGGAAGGCAATGAGCAGTTCTTC	CASRTSGGEGNEQFF
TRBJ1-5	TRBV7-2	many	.	TGTGCCAGCAGCTTGTCCTTGATTGGACCGGTCAATCAGCCCCAGCATTTT	CASSLSLIGPVNQPQHF
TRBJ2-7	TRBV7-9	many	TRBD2	TGTGCCAGCAGTCATGGTATGGCTAGCGGAGGGTACGAGCAGTACTTC	CASSHGMASGGYEQYF
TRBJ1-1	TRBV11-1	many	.	TGTGCCAGCAGCTTTCTGCAGGGGACCATGAACACTGAAGCTTTCTTT	CASSFLQGTMNTEAFF
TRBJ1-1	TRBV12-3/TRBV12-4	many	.	TGTGCCAGCAGCACATCCCGAACAGGTGGGGAAGCTTTCTTT	CASSTSRTGGEAFF
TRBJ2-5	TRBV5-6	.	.	TGTGCCAGCAGCTCCGACCAGGTGCCCCAAGAGACCCAGTACTTC	CASSSDQVPQETQYF
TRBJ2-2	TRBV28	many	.	TGTGCCACAATAGGGTCAAACACCGGGGAGCTGTTTTTT	CATIGSNTGELFF
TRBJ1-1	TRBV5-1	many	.	TGCGCCAGCAGCGAACAGGGTGGGAACACTGAAGCTTTCTTT	CASSEQGGNTEAFF
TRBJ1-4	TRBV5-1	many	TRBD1	TGCGCCAGCAGCTTTGGGACAGGGGGCGCGGAAGAAAAACTGTTTTTT	CASSFGTGGAEEKLFF
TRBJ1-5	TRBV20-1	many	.	TGCAGTGCTAGAGGCGAACCAGGGCAGCCCCAGCATTTT	CSARGEPGQPQHF
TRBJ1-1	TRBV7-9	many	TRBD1	TGTGCCAGCAGCAGGACAGGGATCTTCGCAGAAGCTTTCTTT	CASSRTGIFAEAFF
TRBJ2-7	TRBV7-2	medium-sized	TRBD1	TGTGCCAGCAGTGCCAACAGGGGATACGAGCAGTACTTC	CASSANRGYEQYF
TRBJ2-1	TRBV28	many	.	TGTGCCAGCAGTTTAGCCAGCACTGGTGAGCAGTTCTTC	CASSLASTGEQFF
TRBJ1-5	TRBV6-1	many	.	TGTGCCAGCAGTGTGGTCGAGCAAAATCAGCCCCAGCATTTT	CASSVVEQNQPQHF
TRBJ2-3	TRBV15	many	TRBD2	TGTGCCACCAGCAACGGACTAGCCCCAGATACGCAGTATTTT	CATSNGLAPDTQYF
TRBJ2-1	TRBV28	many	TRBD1	TGTGCCAGCACTCCAGGGGGCTCCTACAATGAGCAGTTCTTC	CASTPGGSYNEQFF
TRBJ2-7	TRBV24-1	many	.	TGTGCCACCGGGTCGGGGAGCTCCTACGAGCAGTACTTC	CATGSGSSYEQYF
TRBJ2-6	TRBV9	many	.	TGTGCCAGCGGGGCGGGCTCTGGGGCCAACGTCCTGACTTTC	CASGAGSGANVLTF
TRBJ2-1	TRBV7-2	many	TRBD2	TGTGCCAGCAGCCCACCGGGGGGTTCCTACAATGAGCAGTTCTTC	CASSPPGGSYNEQFF
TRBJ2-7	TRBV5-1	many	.	TGCGCCAGCAGCTTGTCCCCAGGCAGCGCATCCTACGAGCAGTACTTC	CASSLSPGSASYEQYF
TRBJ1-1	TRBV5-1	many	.	TGCGCCAGCAGCTGGGGAGGAGGAAACACTGAAGCTTTCTTT	CASSWGGGNTEAFF
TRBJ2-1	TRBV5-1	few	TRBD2	TGCGCCAGCAGCTCACTAGCGGGGAGCGATGAGCAGTTCTTC	CASSSLAGSDEQFF
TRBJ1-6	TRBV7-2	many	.	TGTGCCAGCAGCTTAGACCCCGGCGCTTTTTCACCCCTCCACTTT	CASSLDPGAFSPLHF